The source of this T cell receptor beta chain is a study of read filtering for tumor transcriptome and immune sequencing. Overall study context: DNase treatment preceded whole-transcriptome library preparation.

From approximately 400 ng of RNA, a library with molecular barcoded alpha/delta and beta/gamma adaptors was made. TCRdb used MiXCR to reprocess the reads, holding one entry per CDR3 protein. The sample contains more than 55,000 distinct CDR3 sequences, roughly 19% of which appear only once. Every patient had bone marrow sampled while the disease was active. The CDR3 has 14 amino acids. Trimming pared 0 bases from V and 6 bases from J, leaving 12 bases between. This clonotype was detected many times. The chain couples TRBV12-3 or TRBV12-4 to TRBJ2-7; possibly TRBD1 for D (6 bases). This sequence was found in a donor aged 40 or over with multiple myeloma. What was sequenced was a population of CD138-negative cells sorted from bone marrow. The CDR3 spells CASSLAGQGREQYF. CDR3 nucleotides: TGTGCCAGCAGTTTAGCGGGGCAGGGGCGCGAGCAGTACTTC.